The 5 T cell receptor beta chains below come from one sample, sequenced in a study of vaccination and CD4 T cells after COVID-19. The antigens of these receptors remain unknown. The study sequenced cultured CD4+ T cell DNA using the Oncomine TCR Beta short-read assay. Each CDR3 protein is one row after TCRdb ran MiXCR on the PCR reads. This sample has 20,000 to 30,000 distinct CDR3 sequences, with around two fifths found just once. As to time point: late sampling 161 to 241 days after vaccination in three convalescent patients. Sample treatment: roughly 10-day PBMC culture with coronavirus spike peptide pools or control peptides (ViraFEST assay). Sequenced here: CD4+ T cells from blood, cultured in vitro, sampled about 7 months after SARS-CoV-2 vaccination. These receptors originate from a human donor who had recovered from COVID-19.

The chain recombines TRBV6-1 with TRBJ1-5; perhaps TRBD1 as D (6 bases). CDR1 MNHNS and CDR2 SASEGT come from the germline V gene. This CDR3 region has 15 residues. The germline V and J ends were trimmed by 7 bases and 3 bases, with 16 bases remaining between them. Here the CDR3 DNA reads TGTGCCAGCATTCGGACAGTAGCAATCAATCAGCCCCAGCATTTT. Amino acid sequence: CASIRTVAINQPQHF.

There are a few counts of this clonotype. The CDR3 DNA reads TGCAGTGCTAGAACGCCGGGCCTAAAGAATCAGCCCCAGCATTTT. Amino acids: CSARTPGLKNQPQHF. The chain employs TRBV20-1 and TRBJ1-5; D call uncertain. Germline CDR1 is DFQATT and CDR2 is SNEGSKA (reference sequence). The V end was cut by 2 bases, the J end by 4 bases, with 15 bases between. The CDR3 totals 15 residues.

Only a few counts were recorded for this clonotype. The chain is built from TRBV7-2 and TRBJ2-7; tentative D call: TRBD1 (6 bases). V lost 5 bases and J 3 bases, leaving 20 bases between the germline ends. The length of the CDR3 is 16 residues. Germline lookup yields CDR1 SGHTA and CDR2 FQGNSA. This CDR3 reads CASSVQKTGWGYEQYF. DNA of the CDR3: TGTGCCAGCAGCGTTCAAAAGACAGGTTGGGGCTACGAGCAGTACTTC.

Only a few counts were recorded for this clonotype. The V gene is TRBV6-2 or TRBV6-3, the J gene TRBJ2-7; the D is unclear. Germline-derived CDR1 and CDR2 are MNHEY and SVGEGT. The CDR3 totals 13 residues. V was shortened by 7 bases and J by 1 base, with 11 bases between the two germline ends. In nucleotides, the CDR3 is TGTGCCAGCAACGTCGCCCAGTCCTACGAGCAGTACTTC. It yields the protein CASNVAQSYEQYF.

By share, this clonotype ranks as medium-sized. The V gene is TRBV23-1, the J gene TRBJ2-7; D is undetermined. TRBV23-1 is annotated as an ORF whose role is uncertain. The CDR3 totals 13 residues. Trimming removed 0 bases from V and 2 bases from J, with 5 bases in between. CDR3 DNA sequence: TGCGCCAGCAGTCAATCGTGGGCCTACGAGCAGTACTTC. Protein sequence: CASSQSWAYEQYF.